The clone carrying this TCR beta chain has ten or more counts. For TCRbeta, the library was prepared with unique molecular identifiers. TCRdb reprocessed the PCR reads via MiXCR and lists one record per CDR3 protein. Of roughly 220,000 distinct CDR3 sequences listed, 12% are singletons. The data are from a study of T-cell reconstitution after alpha-beta-depleted transplantation in children. Germline lookup yields CDR1 SQVTM and CDR2 ANQGSEA. The ends lost 1 base at V and 6 bases at J; junction bases unmatched: 9. The CDR3 covers 16 residues. The material sequenced was PBMCs from the stem cell graft donor, taken from the stem cell graft. This TCR came from a human donor who donated a stem cell graft to a child with acute lymphoblastic leukemia. The V and J genes are TRBV29-1 and TRBJ2-1; 10 bases line up with TRBD1. CDR3 coding DNA: TGCAGCGTTGAAGGGGGGACAGGGGATTACTTCAATGAGCAGTTCTTC. This gives the protein CSVEGGTGDYFNEQFF.